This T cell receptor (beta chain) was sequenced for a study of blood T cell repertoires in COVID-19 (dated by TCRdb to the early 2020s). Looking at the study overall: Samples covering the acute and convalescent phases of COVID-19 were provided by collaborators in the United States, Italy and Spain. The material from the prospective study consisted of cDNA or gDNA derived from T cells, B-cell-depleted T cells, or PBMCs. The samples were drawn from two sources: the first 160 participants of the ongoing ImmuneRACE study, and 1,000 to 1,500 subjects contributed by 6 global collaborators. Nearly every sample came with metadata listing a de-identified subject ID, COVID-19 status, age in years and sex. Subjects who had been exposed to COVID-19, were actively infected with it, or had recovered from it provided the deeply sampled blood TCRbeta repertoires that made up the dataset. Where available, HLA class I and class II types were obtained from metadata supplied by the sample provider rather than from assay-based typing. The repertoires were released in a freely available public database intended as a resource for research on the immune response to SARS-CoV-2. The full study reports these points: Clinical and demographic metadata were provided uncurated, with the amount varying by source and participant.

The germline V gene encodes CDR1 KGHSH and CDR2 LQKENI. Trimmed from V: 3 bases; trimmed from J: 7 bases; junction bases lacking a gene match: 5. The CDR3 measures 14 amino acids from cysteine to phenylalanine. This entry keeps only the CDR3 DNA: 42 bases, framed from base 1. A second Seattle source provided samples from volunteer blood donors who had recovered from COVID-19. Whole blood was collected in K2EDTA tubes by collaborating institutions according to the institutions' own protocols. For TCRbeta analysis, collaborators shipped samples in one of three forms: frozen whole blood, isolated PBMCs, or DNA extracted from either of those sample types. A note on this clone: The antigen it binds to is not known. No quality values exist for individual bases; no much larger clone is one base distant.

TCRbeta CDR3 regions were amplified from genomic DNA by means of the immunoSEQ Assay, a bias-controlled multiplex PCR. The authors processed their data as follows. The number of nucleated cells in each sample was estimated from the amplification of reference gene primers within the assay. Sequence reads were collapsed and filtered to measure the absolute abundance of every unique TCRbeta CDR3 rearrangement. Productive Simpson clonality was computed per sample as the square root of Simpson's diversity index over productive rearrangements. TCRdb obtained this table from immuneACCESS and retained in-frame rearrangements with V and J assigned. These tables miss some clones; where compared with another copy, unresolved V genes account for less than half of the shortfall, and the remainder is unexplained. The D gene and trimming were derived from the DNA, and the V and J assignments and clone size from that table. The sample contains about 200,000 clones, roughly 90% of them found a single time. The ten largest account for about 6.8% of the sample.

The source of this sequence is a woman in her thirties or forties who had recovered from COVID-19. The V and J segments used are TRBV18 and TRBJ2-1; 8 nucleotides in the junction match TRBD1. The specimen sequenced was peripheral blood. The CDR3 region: CASSPETGANEQFF. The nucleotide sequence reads TGTGCCAGCTCACCCGAGACAGGGGCTAATGAGCAGTTCTTC.